This is a list of T cell receptor beta chains from one sample in a study of blood T cell repertoires in COVID-19. Libraries were prepared by immunoSEQ multiplex PCR; TCRdb keeps only in-frame clonotypes and omits some of them. The sample yields roughly 210,000 clones, around 80% seen once. Sequencing input: peripheral blood. These TCRs come from a woman aged 80 or over with COVID-19, enrolled during active disease. Both conserved end residues are part of each CDR3.

v_gene: TRBV19; j_gene: TRBJ1-3; CDR3aa: CASMKLGQGIASGNTIYF
v_gene: TRBV7-2; j_gene: TRBJ1-2; CDR3aa: CASSPPGGLYGYTF
v_gene: TRBV3-1/TRBV3-2; j_gene: TRBJ1-1; CDR3aa: CASSQADTEAFF
v_gene: TRBV29-1; j_gene: TRBJ1-4; CDR3aa: CSATSVGQGADEKLFF
v_gene: TRBV18; j_gene: TRBJ1-1; CDR3aa: CASSRQGVTEAFF
v_gene: TRBV28; j_gene: TRBJ2-3; CDR3aa: CASSLTSGGTSTDTQYF
v_gene: TRBV4-2; j_gene: TRBJ2-1; CDR3aa: CASSPLGSGGAKGNEQFF
v_gene: TRBV2; j_gene: TRBJ1-4; CDR3aa: CASSAGFDEKLFF
v_gene: TRBV27; j_gene: TRBJ1-2; CDR3aa: CASSLSGQGNYGYTF
v_gene: TRBV5-5; j_gene: TRBJ2-1; CDR3aa: CASSPVGLLTNEQFF
v_gene: TRBV3-1/TRBV3-2; j_gene: TRBJ1-4; CDR3aa: CASSGLTGNNEKLFF
v_gene: TRBV30; j_gene: TRBJ2-7; CDR3aa: CAWSRQGNEQYF
v_gene: TRBV30; j_gene: TRBJ2-7; CDR3aa: CAWSDLETGAYEQYF
v_gene: TRBV3-1/TRBV3-2; j_gene: TRBJ2-3; CDR3aa: CASSPDREAQYF
v_gene: TRBV5-1; j_gene: TRBJ2-3; CDR3aa: CASSSTGLTDTQYF
v_gene: TRBV18; j_gene: TRBJ2-7; CDR3aa: CASSRGQGSTYEQYF
v_gene: TRBV15; j_gene: TRBJ2-7; CDR3aa: CATSRGGNSYEQYF
v_gene: TRBV15; j_gene: TRBJ2-7; CDR3aa: CATSRDAQGANEQYF
v_gene: TRBV5-1; j_gene: TRBJ2-7; CDR3aa: CASSETRYEQYF
v_gene: TRBV18; j_gene: TRBJ1-2; CDR3aa: CASSPQNRDNYGYTF
v_gene: TRBV6-5; j_gene: TRBJ1-1; CDR3aa: CATLKDSLMNTEAFF
v_gene: TRBV4-3; j_gene: TRBJ2-2; CDR3aa: CASSQAGGPNTGELFF